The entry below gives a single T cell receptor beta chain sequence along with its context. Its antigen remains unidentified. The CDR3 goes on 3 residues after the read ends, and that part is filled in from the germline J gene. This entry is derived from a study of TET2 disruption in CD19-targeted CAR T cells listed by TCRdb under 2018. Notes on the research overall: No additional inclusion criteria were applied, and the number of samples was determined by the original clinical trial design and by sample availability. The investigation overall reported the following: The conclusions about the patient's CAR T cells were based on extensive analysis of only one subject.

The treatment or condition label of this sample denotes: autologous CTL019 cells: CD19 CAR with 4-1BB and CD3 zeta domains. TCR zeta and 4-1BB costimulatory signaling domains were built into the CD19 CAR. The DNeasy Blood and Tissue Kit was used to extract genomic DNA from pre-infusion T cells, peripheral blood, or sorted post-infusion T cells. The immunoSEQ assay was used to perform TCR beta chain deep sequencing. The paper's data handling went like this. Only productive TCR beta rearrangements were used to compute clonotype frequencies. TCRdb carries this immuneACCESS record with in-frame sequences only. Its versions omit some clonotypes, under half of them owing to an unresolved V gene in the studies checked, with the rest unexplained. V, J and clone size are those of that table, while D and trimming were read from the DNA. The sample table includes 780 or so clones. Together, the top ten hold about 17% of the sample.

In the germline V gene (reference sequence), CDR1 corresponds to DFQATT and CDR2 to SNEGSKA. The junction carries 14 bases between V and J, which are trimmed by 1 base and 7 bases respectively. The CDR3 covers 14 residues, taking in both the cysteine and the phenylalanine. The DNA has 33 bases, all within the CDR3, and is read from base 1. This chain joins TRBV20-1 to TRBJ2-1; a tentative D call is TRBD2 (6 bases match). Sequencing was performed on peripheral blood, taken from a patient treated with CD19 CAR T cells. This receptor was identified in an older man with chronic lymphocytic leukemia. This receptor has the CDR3 CSARGEEGRNEQFF. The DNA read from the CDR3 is TGCAGTGCTAGAGGTGAGGAGGGGCGGAATGAG.